Below, 14 T cell receptor beta chains from the same sample are listed, as sequenced in a study of OX40 agonist ivuxolimab in advanced cancers. Sequencing used immunoSEQ multiplex PCR; TCRdb keeps in-frame clones, though not all of them. Among 50,000 to 65,000 clones listed, about 89% were seen once. The sequences come from CD4+ or CD8+ T cells sorted from blood, collected in a trial of the OX40 agonist ivuxolimab. These receptor sequences come from an adult with an advanced solid tumor such as melanoma, head and neck, liver or kidney cancer.

V and J are TRBV27 and TRBJ1-1; 9 bases match TRBD1. After removal of 5 bases from V and 3 bases from J, the junction contained 4 bases not matched to a gene. This CDR3 is 14 amino acids long. From germline, CDR1 is MNHEY and CDR2 SMNVEV (reference sequence). The CDR3 nucleotides are TGTGCCAGCAGTGGGACAGGGCGGTACACTGAAGCTTTCTTT. The encoded protein is CASSGTGRYTEAFF.

This sequence joins TRBV2 and TRBJ2-7; the D gene is possibly TRBD2 (5 bases). V was shortened by 5 bases and J by 4 bases, with 24 bases between the two germline ends. This CDR3 spans 17 amino acids. CDR1 is SNHLY, CDR2 FYNNEI, per germline. DNA of the CDR3: TGTGCCAGCAGTATCGATAGAATGCCCCAACCGGGGTACGAGCAGTACTTC. Amino acids: CASSIDRMPQPGYEQYF.

This clone was seen a few times. V is TRBV2 and J is TRBJ2-1; 8 nucleotides line up with TRBD2. V gave up 2 bases and J gave up 5 bases; unmatched junction bases: 5. Germline CDR1 is SNHLY and CDR2 is FYNNEI. The CDR3 has 15 amino acids. The CDR3 is CASSETPSGHNEQFF. The DNA for the CDR3 is TGTGCCAGCAGTGAAACCCCTAGCGGGCACAATGAGCAGTTCTTC.

The chain is built from TRBV15 and TRBJ1-3; D gene ambiguous. V was cut by 1 base and J by 6 bases, with 10 bases left in between. Germline CDR1 reads LNHNV; CDR2 reads YYDKDF (reference sequence). This CDR3 is built from 14 residues. The CDR3 region has the DNA TGTGCCACCAGCAGAGTAATGGAGACAAACACCATATATTTT. Its protein is CATSRVMETNTIYF.

V usage is TRBV10-1 and J usage is TRBJ1-2; tentative D call: TRBD1 (6 bases). The CDR3 covers 13 residues. Trimming pared 6 bases from V and 4 bases from J, leaving 12 bases between. Germline V gives CDR1 WNHNN, CDR2 SYGVQD (reference sequence). The chain's CDR3 is CASSRAQGYGYTF. The CDR3 DNA sequence: TGCGCCAGCAGCCGGGCACAGGGCTATGGCTACACCTTC.

A word on this clone: A read error may produce the germline difference seen at one junction end. This chain connects TRBV2 to TRBJ2-7; 8 bases map to TRBD2. The CDR3 runs 13 residues. Germline CDR1 SNHLY, CDR2 FYNNEI. The CDR3 coding sequence is TGTGCCAGCAGTGAAATTAGCGGGACATTTACCCTCTTC. Its protein product is CASSEISGTFTLF.

The J gene is TRBJ2-7, the V gene TRBV5-6; D call uncertain. Germline assignment: CDR1 SGHDT and CDR2 YYEEEE. Trimming left V 4 bases short and J 1 base short, with 21 bases between. The CDR3 spans 17 residues. CDR3 in amino acids: CASSPVLSEEGSYEQYF. CDR3 in DNA: TGTGCCAGCAGCCCCGTCCTTTCCGAAGAAGGATCCTACGAGCAGTACTTC.

The chain uses TRBV18 and TRBJ2-7; 12 nucleotides line up with TRBD2. The J segment lost 7 bases and the V segment lost 3 bases, leaving 10 bases of the junction unmatched. The V gene's germline CDR1 is KGHSH and CDR2 LQKENI. CDR3 length: 16 amino acids. CDR3 residues: CASSPTTGLAGKEQYF. CDR3 nucleotides: TGTGCCAGCTCACCTACTACGGGACTAGCGGGCAAAGAGCAGTACTTC.

The rearrangement joins TRBV6-6 to TRBJ2-7, with D perhaps TRBD1 or TRBD2 (5 bases each). V lost 6 bases, J lost 4 bases, and 10 bases lay in between. The CDR3 sequence is 12 residues long. Germline V gene data show CDR1 as MNHNY and CDR2 as SVGAGI (reference sequence). CDR3 amino acids: CASSRGAYEQYF. For the CDR3, the DNA is TGTGCCAGCAGCCGAGGGGCGTACGAGCAGTACTTC.

This clone was recorded once. The genes are TRBV2 and TRBJ1-4; D gene ambiguous. The germline CDR1 and CDR2 sequences are SNHLY and FYNNEI. The CDR3 is 13 residues long. V lost 7 bases and J lost 4, with 10 bases in between. CDR3: CASTREVNEKLFF. CDR3 sequence (DNA): TGTGCCAGCACCCGCGAGGTTAATGAAAAACTGTTTTTT.

The chain employs TRBV27 and TRBJ2-7; no definite D call. The germline V gene encodes CDR1 MNHEY and CDR2 SMNVEV (reference sequence). The CDR3 contains 13 residues. The CDR3 DNA follows: TGTGGCACCCGACCTAACGGGTTGTACGAGCAGTACTTC. Translation: CGTRPNGLYEQYF.

V usage is TRBV2 and J usage is TRBJ2-1; D ambiguous. Germline-derived CDR1 and CDR2 are SNHLY and FYNNEI. The CDR3 is made up of 11 amino acids. V was clipped by 6 bases and J by 7 bases, with 7 bases between them. In DNA, the CDR3 is TGTGCCAGCAGCCTGACAAATGAGCAGTTCTTC. Translating it yields CASSLTNEQFF.

J is TRBJ2-1 and V is TRBV5-1; 8 bases agree with TRBD2. The J segment lost 8 bases and the V segment lost 4 bases, leaving 14 bases of the junction unmatched. Per the germline V gene, CDR1 is SGHRS and CDR2 is YFSETQ. This CDR3 contains 16 residues. The CDR3 DNA is TGCGCCAGCAGCGCCTCCTGGAGCGGGAGTCGAGATGAGCAGTTCTTC. Protein: CASSASWSGSRDEQFF.

Remarks on this clone: Its ends do not fully match the called genes, so a read error is possible. This chain connects TRBV19 to TRBJ2-5; D remains unclear. Looked up from germline, CDR1 is LNHDA and CDR2 is SQIVND (reference sequence). The CDR3 contains 13 residues. The CDR3 sequence is CAGSLVSQETQYF. The CDR3 DNA reads TGTGCCGGTAGTCTTGTCAGCCAAGAGACCCAGTACTTC.